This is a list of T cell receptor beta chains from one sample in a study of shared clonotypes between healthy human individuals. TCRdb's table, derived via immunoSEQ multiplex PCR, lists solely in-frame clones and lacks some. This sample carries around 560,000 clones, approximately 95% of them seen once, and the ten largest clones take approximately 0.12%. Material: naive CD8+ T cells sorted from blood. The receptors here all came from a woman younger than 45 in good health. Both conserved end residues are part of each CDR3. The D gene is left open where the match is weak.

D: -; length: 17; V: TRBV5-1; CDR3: CASSWGLGTPNTGELFF
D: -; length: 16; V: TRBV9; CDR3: CASSVGAGNMNTEAFF
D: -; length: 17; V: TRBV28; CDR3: CASRTSFRDTISYEQYF
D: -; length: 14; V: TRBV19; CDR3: CASSMFKGSYEQYF
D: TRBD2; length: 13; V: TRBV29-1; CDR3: CSVEDLSRGRGFF
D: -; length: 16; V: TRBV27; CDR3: CASSLSPSGGAYEQYF
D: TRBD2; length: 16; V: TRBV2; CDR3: CASSEDGTSGQETQYF
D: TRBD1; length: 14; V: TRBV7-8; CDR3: CASSLGTGSYEQYF
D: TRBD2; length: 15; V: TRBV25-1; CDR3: CASIFSGSGSYEQYF
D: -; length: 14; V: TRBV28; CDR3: CASSFLLGQGTIYF
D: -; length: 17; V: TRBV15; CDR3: CATSRDGSGGLSYEQYF